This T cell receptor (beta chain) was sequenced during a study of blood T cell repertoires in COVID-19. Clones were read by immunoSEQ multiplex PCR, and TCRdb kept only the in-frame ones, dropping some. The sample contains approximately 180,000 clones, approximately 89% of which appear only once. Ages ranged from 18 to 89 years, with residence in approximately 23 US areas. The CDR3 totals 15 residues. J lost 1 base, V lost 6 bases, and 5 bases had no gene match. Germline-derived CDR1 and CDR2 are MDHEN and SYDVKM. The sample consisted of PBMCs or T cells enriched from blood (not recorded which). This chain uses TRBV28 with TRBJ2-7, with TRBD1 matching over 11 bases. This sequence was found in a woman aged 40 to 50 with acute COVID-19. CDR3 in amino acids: CASRGQGGKSYEQYF. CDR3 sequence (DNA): TGTGCCAGCAGGGGACAGGGGGGAAAGTCCTACGAGCAGTACTTC.